A single T cell receptor beta chain is shown here with its context. Germline assignment: CDR1 SGHAT and CDR2 FQNNGV. V lost 4 bases to trimming and J lost 10 bases, with 29 bases between them. The CDR3 has 18 amino acids. This specimen belongs to a study of blood T cell repertoires in COVID-19. Study background: Sources were T cells, B-cell-depleted T cells, or PBMCs; the material itself was cDNA or gDNA.

Seattle cases were enrolled at active infection and followed longitudinally. Per the study methods: Scientists estimated how many nucleated cells there were by amplifying reference gene primers. Clones were read by immunoSEQ multiplex PCR, and TCRdb kept only the in-frame ones, dropping some. For V, J and clone size, that table is used; D and trimming come from the DNA. Seen here are hundreds of thousands of clones, 80% to 90% observed once, and the top ten hold approximately 3%. This receptor was taken from a woman aged 30 to 39 with COVID-19, enrolled during active disease. Specimen: peripheral blood. The chain recombines TRBV11-2 with TRBJ2-1; perhaps TRBD2 as D (6 bases). The CDR3 loop reads CASSSGTSYPPEIEEQFF. Here the CDR3 DNA reads TGTGCCAGCAGCTCCGGGACTTCCTATCCCCCCGAGATTGAGGAGCAGTTCTTC.